These T cell receptor beta chains were read from a single sample in a study of shared clonotypes between healthy human individuals. Produced via immunoSEQ multiplex PCR; TCRdb's table is partial and in-frame only. The sample shows 330,000 or so clones, approximately 79% of them seen only once. Sequenced: memory CD4+ T cells sorted from blood. The source of these receptors is a man in his thirties or forties in good health. The CDR3 runs from the conserved cysteine through the conserved F or W. The D gene is left open where the match is weak. Rows may omit the clone size; those that give it use once, few, many or a size class.

j_call | d_call | v_call | clone_size | cdr3_aa | cdr3_nt
TRBJ2-3 | - | TRBV5-1 | - | CASKSLVTRAGGDTQYF | TGCGCCAGCAAAAGCTTGGTTACTCGAGCCGGCGGAGATACGCAGTATTTT
TRBJ1-5 | - | TRBV6-5 | - | CASRIRIYSNQPQHF | TGTGCCAGTAGAATACGAATATATAGCAATCAGCCCCAGCATTTT
TRBJ1-4 | TRBD1 | TRBV2 | few | CAGQVSNEKLFF | TGTGCCGGACAGGTTTCCAATGAAAAACTGTTTTTT
TRBJ1-3 | - | TRBV2 | - | CASSSNSGNTIYF | TGTGCCAGCAGCTCGAACTCTGGAAACACCATATATTTT
TRBJ1-5 | - | TRBV27 | once | CASRPEAGHGCNQPQHF | TGTGCCAGCAGACCTGAGGCGGGACACGGGTGTAATCAGCCCCAGCATTTT
TRBJ2-7 | TRBD1 | TRBV14 | - | CASSQRGGREQYF | TGTGCCAGCAGCCAGCGAGGGGGCAGAGAGCAGTACTTC
TRBJ1-2 | TRBD1 | TRBV9 | - | CASSPRQGSTTGYTF | TGTGCCAGCAGCCCTCGACAGGGAAGCACCACTGGCTACACCTTC
TRBJ1-4 | - | TRBV2 | once | CASSERRGGEKLFF | TGTGCCAGCAGTGAGCGCAGGGGAGGTGAAAAACTGTTTTTT
TRBJ2-7 | - | TRBV6-1 | few | CASSGLRAAEQYF | TGTGCCAGCAGTGGCCTTCGGGCCGCCGAGCAGTACTTC
TRBJ2-1 | TRBD2 | TRBV5-4 | - | CASSPPGTSGRAKNEQFF | TGTGCCAGCAGCCCACCGGGGACTAGCGGGAGGGCGAAGAATGAGCAGTTCTTC
TRBJ2-1 | TRBD1 | TRBV18 | few | CASSPQPTGGNEQFF | TGTGCCAGCTCACCACAGCCGACAGGGGGAAATGAGCAGTTCTTC
TRBJ2-3 | - | TRBV19 | - | CASSIAESDTQYF | TGTGCCAGTAGTATAGCCGAGTCCGATACGCAGTATTTT
TRBJ2-7 | TRBD1 | TRBV11-2 | - | CASARAGTGDYEQYF | TGTGCCAGCGCGCGGGCCGGGACAGGGGACTACGAGCAGTACTTC
TRBJ2-7 | - | TRBV2 | - | CASSGGGDSSGEQYF | TGTGCCAGCAGTGGGGGCGGGGATTCCTCCGGCGAGCAGTACTTC
TRBJ1-2 | TRBD1 | TRBV11-1 | - | CASSLKRLYRGANYGYTF | TGTGCCAGCAGCTTAAAGCGTCTGTACAGGGGAGCCAACTATGGCTACACCTTC
TRBJ1-1 | - | TRBV25-1 | - | CASSETGPAMKAFF | TGTGCCAGCAGTGAAACAGGTCCCGCCATGAAAGCTTTCTTT
TRBJ2-1 | - | TRBV1 | - | CTSSQDLTSPGTSGRAWGNEQFF | TGCACCAGCAGCCAGGACTTAACTAGCCCGGGGACTAGCGGGAGGGCCTGGGGGAATGAGCAGTTCTTC
TRBJ1-1 | - | TRBV7-9 | - | CASSPGDRNTEAFF | TGTGCCAGCAGCCCAGGAGACAGGAACACTGAAGCTTTCTTT
TRBJ2-5 | - | TRBV5-4 | few | CASSLGGSRGQETQYF | TGTGCCAGCAGCTTGGGAGGTTCAAGGGGCCAAGAGACCCAGTACTTC
TRBJ1-4 | - | TRBV2 | many | CASSGGPGWPNEKLFF | TGTGCCAGCAGTGGGGGGCCAGGGTGGCCTAATGAAAAACTGTTTTTT
TRBJ1-2 | - | TRBV5-4 | - | CASSSPGGPDSGYGYTF | TGTGCCAGCAGCTCCCCAGGCGGGCCTGACAGTGGATATGGCTACACCTTC
TRBJ1-2 | TRBD1 | TRBV19 | many | CASSTEQGSGGYTF | TGTGCCAGTAGTACGGAACAGGGGTCGGGCGGCTACACCTTC
TRBJ2-3 | TRBD2 | TRBV4-1 | - | CASSLLAGVTNTQYF | TGCGCCAGCAGCCTCCTAGCGGGAGTTACCAATACGCAGTATTTT